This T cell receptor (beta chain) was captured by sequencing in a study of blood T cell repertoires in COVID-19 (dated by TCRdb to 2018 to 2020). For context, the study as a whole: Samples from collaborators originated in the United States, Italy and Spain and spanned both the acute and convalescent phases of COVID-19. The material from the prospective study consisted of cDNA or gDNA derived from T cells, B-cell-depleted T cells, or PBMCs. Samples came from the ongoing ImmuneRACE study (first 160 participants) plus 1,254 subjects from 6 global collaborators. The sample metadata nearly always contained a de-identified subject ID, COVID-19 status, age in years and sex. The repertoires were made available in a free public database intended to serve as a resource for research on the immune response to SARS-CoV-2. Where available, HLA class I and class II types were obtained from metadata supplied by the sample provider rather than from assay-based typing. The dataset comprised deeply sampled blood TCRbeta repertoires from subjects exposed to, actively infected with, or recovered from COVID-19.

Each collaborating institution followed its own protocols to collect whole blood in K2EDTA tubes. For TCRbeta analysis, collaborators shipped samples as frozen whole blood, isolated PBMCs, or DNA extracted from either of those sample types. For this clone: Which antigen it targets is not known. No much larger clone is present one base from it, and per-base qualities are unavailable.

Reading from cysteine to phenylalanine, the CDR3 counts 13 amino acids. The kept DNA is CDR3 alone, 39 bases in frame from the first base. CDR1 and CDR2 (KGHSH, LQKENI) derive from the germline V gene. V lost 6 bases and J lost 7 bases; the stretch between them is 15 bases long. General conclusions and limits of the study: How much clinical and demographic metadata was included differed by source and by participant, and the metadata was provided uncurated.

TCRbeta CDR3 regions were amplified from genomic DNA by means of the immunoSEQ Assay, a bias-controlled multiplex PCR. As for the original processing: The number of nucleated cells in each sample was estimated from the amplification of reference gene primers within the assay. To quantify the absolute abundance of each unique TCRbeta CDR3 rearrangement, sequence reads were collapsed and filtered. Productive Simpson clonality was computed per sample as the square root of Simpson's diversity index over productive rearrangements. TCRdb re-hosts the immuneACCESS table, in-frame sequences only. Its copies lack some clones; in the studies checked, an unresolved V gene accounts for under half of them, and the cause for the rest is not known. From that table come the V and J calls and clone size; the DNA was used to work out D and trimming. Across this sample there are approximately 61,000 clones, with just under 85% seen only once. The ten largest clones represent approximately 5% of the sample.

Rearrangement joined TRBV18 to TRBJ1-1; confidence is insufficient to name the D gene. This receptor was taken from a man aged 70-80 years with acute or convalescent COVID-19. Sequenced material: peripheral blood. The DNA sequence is TGTGCCAGCTCTTTCCCCGATAGCGTTGAAGCTTTCTTT. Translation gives CASSFPDSVEAFF.